This T cell receptor beta chain was obtained from a study of T-cell reconstitution after alpha-beta-depleted transplantation in children. For this clonotype: The antigen is not known. A much larger clone lies one base from this, so it may be a read error.

The CDR3 is 16 residues long. Germline values: CDR1 DFQATT, CDR2 SNEGSKA (reference sequence). V lost 2 bases, J lost 4 bases, and 18 bases lay in between. The study's findings and limits: As was reported, about two months after transplant, alpha-beta T cells came from several hundred expanded graft clones. Fresh T-cell production supplied most of the T-cell counts and diversity seen one year after transplant.

Preparing the TCRbeta library involved the use of unique molecular identifiers. MiXCR, applied by TCRdb to the PCR reads, yields one record per CDR3 protein. The sample carries 490,000 or so distinct CDR3 sequences, roughly a tenth recorded once. The V gene is TRBV20-1, the J gene TRBJ2-1; D might be TRBD2 (6 bases). This receptor was taken from a child between 2 and 9 years old with inherited bone marrow failure, due to receive a stem cell transplant. The specimen was PBMCs, collected before TCRalphabeta/CD19-depleted stem cell transplant. CDR3 DNA: TGCAGTGCTAGATTCTTTGATAGCGGAGGGTACAATGAGCAGTTCTTC. Its translation: CSARFFDSGGYNEQFF.